This T cell receptor (beta chain) was retrieved from a study of blood T cells in healthy people across ages. Study results and caveats: Among long-lived donors, naive CD4+ cells were more numerous and diversity higher than in aged donors. The lack of PBMC sorting stopped any conclusive naive versus antigen-experienced comparison.

Each donor had roughly 10 milliliters of peripheral blood drawn. A second PCR of about 6 to 11 cycles used a sample-barcoded 5' primer and a J-beta primer mix. Each cDNA molecule, via a template-switch adaptor with 12 random nucleotides, was tagged. MiXCR was run by TCRdb on the 5' RACE reads, yielding one entry per CDR3 protein. The sample holds 1.5 million to 1.9 million distinct CDR3 sequences, less than 45% seen once. Germline loops: CDR1 SGHDT, CDR2 YYEEEE. Trimming took 4 bases from V and 6 from J, leaving 16 bases between them. This CDR3 is 14 amino acids long. In regard to this clonotype: Its antigen remains unknown.

The specimen was blood. This rearrangement joins TRBV5-6 to TRBJ1-2, with D maybe TRBD1 (6 bases). This sequence was found in a woman under 30 in good health. The CDR3 DNA reads TGTGCCAGCAGCACAAACCCTAGGGACAATGGCTACACCTTC. It specifies CASSTNPRDNGYTF.